These 24 T cell receptor beta chains originate from one sample sequenced in a study of vaccination effects on CD4 cells after COVID-19. No antigen has been assigned to these receptors. The data were produced by immunoSEQ multiplex PCR, yet TCRdb's version contains in-frame clones alone and is incomplete. The sample yields about 73,000 clones, about four fifths seen once. Before sequencing, viral peptide pools were used by the ViraFEST assay to expand antigen-specific CD4+ T cells. Subsequent to a culture period of roughly 11 days, CD4+ T cells were isolated. The vaccine recipients had no prior SARS-CoV-2 infection, with negative nucleocapsid antibodies. This specimen was CD4+ T cells from PBMCs cultured with HCoV-NL63 spike peptides, taken before COVID-19 vaccination. The receptors stem from a human donor who received a COVID-19 vaccine.

This rearrangement joins TRBV20-1 to TRBJ2-3; D may be TRBD1 or TRBD2 (5 bases each). The CDR3 runs 11 residues. V was cut by 4 bases and J by 6 bases, with 8 bases left in between. CDR1 is DFQATT, CDR2 SNEGSKA, per germline (reference sequence). CDR3 protein: CSATGPDTQYF. Here the CDR3 DNA reads TGCAGTGCTACGGGGCCGGATACGCAGTATTTT.

The V and J genes are TRBV14 and TRBJ2-1; 8 nucleotides match TRBD1. After removal of 3 bases from V and 2 bases from J, the junction contained 6 bases not matched to a gene. CDR3 length equals 16 residues. Germline CDR1 reads SGHDN; CDR2 reads FVKESK. CDR3 residues: CASSQLQGVAYNEQFF. The CDR3 DNA reads as TGTGCCAGCAGCCAGTTACAGGGGGTCGCCTACAATGAGCAGTTCTTC. Drawing the rest from reference TRBV14 and TRBJ2-1, the complete variable domain is EAGVTQFPSHSVIEKGQTVTLRCDPISGHDNLYWYRRVMGKEIKFLLHFVKESKQDESGMPNNRFLAERTGGTYSTLKVQPAELEDSGVYFCASSQLQGVAYNEQFFGPGTRLTVL.

The rearrangement joins TRBV5-5 to TRBJ1-2; the match to TRBD1 covers 7 bases. Unmatched junction bases numbered 5, after V lost 4 bases and J lost 2 bases. The CDR3 spans 14 residues. CDR1 is SGHKS, CDR2 YYEKEE, per germline (reference sequence). The CDR3 loop is CASSPEQGNYGYTF. The CDR3, as DNA: TGTGCCAGCAGCCCTGAACAGGGGAACTATGGCTACACCTTC.

The J gene is TRBJ1-6, the V gene TRBV11-2; 7 nucleotides line up with TRBD1. The CDR3 is made up of 15 amino acids. After removal of 1 base from V and 3 bases from J, the junction contained 0 bases not matched to a gene. Germline lookup yields CDR1 SGHAT and CDR2 FQNNGV. This chain's CDR3 is CASSLAGGYNSPLHF. The CDR3 bases are TGTGCCAGCAGCTTAGCAGGGGGCTATAATTCACCCCTCCACTTT.

The rearrangement joins TRBV6-5 to TRBJ2-1; D gene unclear. The V end was cut by 2 bases, the J end by 6 bases, with 8 bases between. This CDR3 spans 13 amino acids. The germline gives CDR1 MNHEY, CDR2 SVGAGI. The CDR3 DNA reads TGTGCCAGCAGTTACGGCAGGCTCAATGAGCAGTTCTTC. This codes for CASSYGRLNEQFF.

In the case of this clone: One junction end does not reproduce the germline sequence, and a read error may be involved. The chain joins TRBV28 to TRBJ1-4, with TRBD1 matching over 10 bases. CDR3 length equals 13 residues. Germline values: CDR1 MDHEN, CDR2 SYDVKM. The CDR3 region is CASSPTWDRGGIF. Written as DNA, the CDR3 is TGTGCCAGCAGTCCCACCTGGGACAGGGGCGGTATTTTT.

The chain has TRBV28 and TRBJ1-5; TRBD1 is a possible D gene (5 bases). The CDR3 runs to 13 residues. V shed 6 bases and J shed 3 bases, with 9 bases lying between them. Germline V lookup: CDR1 MDHEN, CDR2 SYDVKM. CDR3 bases: TGTGCCAGCAGGTTCAGGGTCAATCAGCCCCAGCATTTT. Its protein is CASRFRVNQPQHF.

The chain links TRBV5-1 to TRBJ2-1, with TRBD2 matching over 12 bases. The junction had 1 base not matched to a gene; V was cut back by 0 bases and J by 3 bases. The CDR3 consists of 16 residues. Germline V CDR1 and CDR2: SGHRS, YFSETQ. CDR3 amino acids: CASSLETSGGYNEQFF. CDR3 nucleotide sequence: TGCGCCAGCAGCTTGGAGACTAGCGGGGGCTACAATGAGCAGTTCTTC.

CDR3 DNA: TGTGCCAGCAGTCCCGACCGCGGCGACAGGGGAAGAACCTACGAGCAGTACGTC. Translated: CASSPDRGDRGRTYEQYV. The genes are TRBV28 and TRBJ2-7; 8 bases map to TRBD1. The V gene end was trimmed by 5 bases and the J gene end by 2 bases; junction bases not matched to a gene: 17. Germline lookup yields CDR1 MDHEN and CDR2 SYDVKM. The CDR3 runs 18 residues.

The DNA of the CDR3 is TGCGCCAGCAGCGGGCGGACAGGGGGCCGTGGAGATACGCAGTATTTT. It yields the protein CASSGRTGGRGDTQYF. V and J are TRBV5-1 and TRBJ2-3; 11 bases are a match to TRBD1. There are 16 residues in the CDR3. The trim removed 4 bases at V and 5 bases at J, leaving 9 bases unmatched. Looked up from germline, CDR1 is SGHRS and CDR2 is YFSETQ.

V usage is TRBV2 and J usage is TRBJ2-3, with 10 bases matching TRBD1. Germline V gives CDR1 SNHLY, CDR2 FYNNEI. V was clipped by 7 bases and J by 3 bases; unmatched bases: 7. The CDR3 spans 15 residues. CDR3 in DNA: TGTGCCAGCAATACGGACAGGGGGAGAACAGATACGCAGTATTTT. Its protein is CASNTDRGRTDTQYF.

The J gene is TRBJ2-3, the V gene TRBV28; D may be TRBD2 (6 bases). The CDR3 sequence is 15 residues long. V was trimmed by 6 bases and J by 0 bases, leaving 13 bases between them. Germline-derived CDR1 and CDR2 are MDHEN and SYDVKM. CDR3 sequence (DNA): TGTGCCAGCAGCTCCCCGGGACTTAGCACAGATACGCAGTATTTT. It specifies CASSSPGLSTDTQYF.

This clone appeared once. V usage is TRBV20-1 and J usage is TRBJ2-4; D is possibly TRBD2 (5 bases). V was clipped by 6 bases and J by 8 bases, with 11 bases between them. The CDR3 totals 11 residues. The germline V gene encodes CDR1 DFQATT and CDR2 SNEGSKA (reference sequence). CDR3 DNA: TGCAGTGCCTGGGAGCGGCACATTCAGTACTTC. Its protein is CSAWERHIQYF.

The chain combines TRBV7-2 with TRBJ2-5, with 8 bases that match TRBD2. Losses at the gene ends were 3 bases for V and 5 bases for J; bases not matched to a gene: 8. This CDR3 region has 15 residues. Germline CDR1 reads SGHTA; CDR2 reads FQGNSA. DNA for the CDR3: TGTGCCAGCAGCTTCGAGGGACTAGGTTTGGAGACCCAGTACTTC. Amino acid sequence: CASSFEGLGLETQYF.

The rearrangement joins TRBV14 to TRBJ2-7; 13 bases agree with TRBD2. V was pared by 1 base and J by 0 bases, with 6 bases of the junction left unmatched. The germline V gene has CDR1 SGHDN and CDR2 FVKESK. The CDR3 sequence is 18 residues long. CDR3 nucleotide sequence: TGTGCCAGCAGCCAAGGAAGACTAGCGGGGGGCAACTCCTACGAGCAGTACGTC. Translated, it gives CASSQGRLAGGNSYEQYV.

The gene calls are TRBV10-3 and TRBJ1-2; D is ambiguous. CDR3 length: 14 amino acids. With 0 bases removed from V and 8 bases from J, the gap between germline ends came to 13 bases. The germline CDR1 and CDR2 sequences are ENHRY and SYGVKD. The CDR3 DNA reads as TGTGCCATCAGTGAGTCTGGGCAGACCCGGGGCTACACCTTC. Translating it yields CAISESGQTRGYTF.

The genes are TRBV28 and TRBJ2-6; 7 bases are shared with TRBD1. CDR1 and CDR2 from the germline V gene are MDHEN and SYDVKM. The CDR3 consists of 17 residues. Trimming cost V 6 bases and J 0 bases; bases outside gene matches: 8. The CDR3 DNA sequence: TGTGCCAGCAGCCTTCCCGGGACAGTCTCTGGGGCCAACGTCCTGACTTTC. It yields the protein CASSLPGTVSGANVLTF. The full variable domain, completed using reference TRBV28 and TRBJ2-6, is DVKVTQSSRYLVKRTGEKVFLECVQDMDHENMFWYRQDPGLGLRLIYFSYDVKMKEKGDIPEGYSVSREKKERFSLILESASTNQTSMYLCASSLPGTVSGANVLTFGAGSRLTVL.

This clone was counted a few times. Other DNA sequences in this specimen translate into the identical CDR3. V is TRBV5-1 and J is TRBJ1-2; D possibly corresponds to TRBD1 (5 bases). Trimming left V 0 bases short and J 0 bases short, with 12 bases between. The CDR3 extends over 16 amino acids. Per germline, CDR1 SGHRS and CDR2 YFSETQ. In DNA, the CDR3 is TGCGCCAGCAGCTTGGCCGGTGGGGGGACTAACTATGGCTACACCTTC. This translates into CASSLAGGGTNYGYTF.

This clone was seen more than once but under ten times. The genes are TRBV7-2 and TRBJ2-1; 10 bases fit TRBD1. J gave up 11 bases and V 1 base, and 8 bases lay outside the gene matches. CDR1 and CDR2 (germline): SGHTA, FQGNSA. This CDR3 region has 15 residues. CDR3 nucleotide sequence: TGTGCCAGCAGCTTAGAGGGACAGGGGATTCGGAAGCAGTTCTTC. It yields the protein CASSLEGQGIRKQFF.

The chain uses TRBV3-1 (or the pseudogene TRBV3-2) and TRBJ1-4; D may be TRBD1 (6 bases). Trimming stripped 2 bases from V and 8 bases from J, with 18 bases between. The CDR3 covers 16 residues. Germline CDR1 reads LGHDT; CDR2 reads YNNKEL (reference sequence). The CDR3 nucleotides read TGTGCCAGCAGCCAACCCGGGTGGGGGCCGGGAGAAAAACTGTTTTTT. Translated, it gives CASSQPGWGPGEKLFF.

The rearrangement joins TRBV4-3 to TRBJ2-2; D remains ambiguous. Trimming removed 1 base at V and 7 bases at J, with 10 bases between. The CDR3 is 14 amino acids. CDR1 is LGHNA, CDR2 YSLEER, per germline. The CDR3 nucleotides read TGCGCCAGCAGCCAAGGAATGAGTAACGGGGAGCTGTTTTTT. It yields the protein CASSQGMSNGELFF.

The V gene is TRBV6-5, the J gene TRBJ1-2; D is possibly TRBD1 (5 bases). Trimming took 0 bases from V and 6 from J, leaving 11 bases between them. Looked up from germline, CDR1 is MNHEY and CDR2 is SVGAGI. This CDR3 contains 14 residues. Here the CDR3 reads CASSYSNGGNGYTF. For the CDR3, the DNA is TGTGCCAGCAGTTACTCGAACGGGGGGAATGGCTACACCTTC.

The V and J genes are TRBV13 and TRBJ2-2; D perhaps matches TRBD2 (6 bases). The V gene lost 5 bases and the J gene lost 3 bases, with 16 bases spanning the gap. This CDR3 has 16 residues. Germline V gene data show CDR1 as PRHDT and CDR2 as FYEKMQ (reference sequence). The CDR3 bases are TGTGCCAGCAGCCCCCGTAGTAGCGGCTACACCGGGGAGCTGTTTTTT. It encodes CASSPRSSGYTGELFF.

This clone was seen once. The CDR3 nucleotides are TGTGCCAGCAGCTACAACACCGGGGAGCTGTTTTTT. Protein product: CASSYNTGELFF. V and J are TRBV7-9 and TRBJ2-2; D remains ambiguous. Germline V gene sequence: CDR1 SEHNR, CDR2 FQNEAQ (reference sequence). V was cut by 4 bases and J by 2 bases, with 2 bases left in between. This CDR3 is 12 amino acids long. Full variable domain (outside the CDR3, taken from reference TRBV7-9 and TRBJ2-2): DTGVSQNPRHKITKRGQNVTFRCDPISEHNRLYWYRQTLGQGPEFLTYFQNEAQLEKSRLLSDRFSAERPKGSFSTLEIQRTEQGDSAMYLCASSYNTGELFFGEGSRLTVL.